This is a list of T cell receptor beta chains from one sample in a study of TIL therapy for anti-PD-1-resistant metastatic lung cancer. Repertoires were generated with immunoSEQ multiplex PCR, while TCRdb's copy carries only in-frame clones and drops some. Of fewer than 65,000 clones listed, about 81% are singletons. The source material was blood, sampled at baseline. The receptors here all came from a person aged 25 to 79 with non-small cell lung cancer. The CDR3 runs from the conserved cysteine through the conserved F or W. Each record gives: D gene, CDR3 length, clone size, V gene, J gene, CDR3 protein, CDR3 DNA. The D gene is left open where the match is weak. Size values are once, few and many counts, or a class for expanded clones, and some rows have none.

D: TRBD1; length: 11; size: -; V: TRBV20-1; J: TRBJ1-1; CDR3: CSAHQGVSAFF; DNA: TGCAGTGCTCACCAGGGGGTTTCAGCTTTCTTT
D: TRBD1; length: 16; size: -; V: TRBV18; J: TRBJ1-4; CDR3: CASSPRGPATNEKLFF; DNA: TGTGCCAGCTCACCAAGGGGGCCCGCGACTAATGAAAAACTGTTTTTT
D: TRBD1; length: 15; size: once; V: TRBV14; J: TRBJ1-2; CDR3: CASSGQGKGQYGYTF; DNA: TGTGCCAGCAGCGGACAGGGGAAGGGGCAATATGGCTACACCTTC
D: TRBD2; length: 15; size: -; V: TRBV6-5; J: TRBJ2-2; CDR3: CASSYWLADAGELFF; DNA: TGTGCCAGCAGTTACTGGCTAGCGGACGCCGGGGAGCTGTTTTTT
D: -; length: 12; size: few; V: TRBV19; J: TRBJ2-1; CDR3: CASSTFDNEQFF; DNA: TGTGCCAGTTCTACTTTCGACAATGAGCAGTTCTTC
D: -; length: 14; size: -; V: TRBV19; J: TRBJ1-5; CDR3: CASSGQYSNQPQHF; DNA: TGTGCCAGTAGCGGACAGTATAGCAATCAGCCCCAGCATTTT
D: TRBD2; length: 16; size: -; V: TRBV2; J: TRBJ2-7; CDR3: CASSEGLAGRTYEQYF; DNA: TGTGCCAGCAGTGAGGGACTAGCGGGGAGGACCTACGAGCAGTACTTC
D: -; length: 16; size: -; V: TRBV7-2; J: TRBJ1-2; CDR3: CASSSQTGKGDYGYTF; DNA: TGTGCCAGCAGCAGCCAAACAGGGAAGGGGGACTATGGCTACACCTTC
D: -; length: 12; size: -; V: TRBV7-2; J: TRBJ1-5; CDR3: CASSLQGQPQHF; DNA: TGTGCCAGCAGCTTGCAGGGACAGCCCCAGCATTTT
D: TRBD1; length: 14; size: once; V: TRBV28; J: TRBJ1-2; CDR3: CASSLYDRGYGYTF; DNA: TGTGCCAGCAGTTTATATGACAGGGGGTATGGCTACACCTTC
D: -; length: 13; size: -; V: TRBV7-2; J: TRBJ2-1; CDR3: CASSLGLYNEPFF; DNA: TGTGCCAGCAGCTTAGGTCTATACAATGAGCCGTTCTTC
D: -; length: 16; size: -; V: TRBV7-2; J: TRBJ2-7; CDR3: CASSLEYRTVGYEQYF; DNA: TGTGCCAGCAGCTTAGAGTACAGGACTGTCGGCTACGAGCAGTACTTC
D: -; length: 13; size: -; V: TRBV29-1; J: TRBJ2-3; CDR3: CSESGRGSDTQYF; DNA: TGCAGCGAATCGGGTCGGGGGTCAGATACGCAGTATTTT
D: -; length: 16; size: -; V: TRBV7-3; J: TRBJ1-2; CDR3: CASSQGLQGSRDGYTF; DNA: TGTGCCAGCAGCCAGGGTCTTCAGGGAAGTCGTGATGGCTACACCTTC
D: -; length: 14; size: -; V: TRBV19; J: TRBJ2-1; CDR3: CATAMRVRGNEQFF; DNA: TGTGCCACCGCTATGAGGGTACGGGGTAATGAGCAGTTCTTC
D: -; length: 13; size: -; V: TRBV7-2; J: TRBJ1-2; CDR3: CASSRGQNYGYTF; DNA: TGTGCCAGCAGCCGCGGACAGAACTATGGCTACACCTTC
D: -; length: 11; size: -; V: TRBV18; J: TRBJ2-3; CDR3: CASSPTDTQYF; DNA: TGTGCCAGCTCACCTACAGATACGCAGTATTTT
D: -; length: 17; size: -; V: TRBV7-8; J: TRBJ1-1; CDR3: CASSLGRTVLGNTEAFF; DNA: TGTGCCAGCAGCTTAGGTCGGACAGTCCTGGGGAACACTGAAGCTTTCTTT
D: -; length: 12; size: -; V: TRBV19; J: TRBJ1-1; CDR3: CASAGVNTEAFF; DNA: TGTGCCTCGGCAGGGGTGAACACTGAAGCTTTCTTT
D: TRBD1; length: 17; size: -; V: TRBV7-3; J: TRBJ2-2; CDR3: CASSPLFPGQGNGELFF; DNA: TGTGCCAGCAGCCCTCTTTTCCCGGGACAGGGGAACGGGGAGCTGTTTTTT
D: TRBD2; length: 21; size: -; V: TRBV4-1; J: TRBJ2-1; CDR3: CASSQDLRGGRSGGHYNEQFF; DNA: TGCGCCAGCAGCCAAGATTTACGGGGGGGACGGTCGGGCGGGCACTACAATGAGCAGTTCTTC
D: -; length: 14; size: -; V: TRBV5-6; J: TRBJ2-7; CDR3: CASSFFGLPYEQYF; DNA: TGTGCCAGCAGTTTTTTTGGACTTCCCTACGAGCAGTACTTC
D: -; length: 11; size: -; V: TRBV28; J: TRBJ1-1; CDR3: CASIQKVEAFF; DNA: TGTGCCAGCATCCAAAAGGTTGAAGCTTTCTTT
D: TRBD2; length: 18; size: -; V: TRBV28; J: TRBJ2-1; CDR3: CASSRLRRPTGGVIGQFF; DNA: TGTGCCAGCAGCCGATTACGGCGTCCAACTGGGGGGGTGATAGGGCAGTTCTTC
D: -; length: 13; size: -; V: TRBV9; J: TRBJ2-1; CDR3: CASSGGLYNEQFF; DNA: TGTGCCAGCAGCGGGGGTCTATACAATGAGCAGTTCTTC
D: -; length: 14; size: -; V: TRBV7-2; J: TRBJ2-3; CDR3: CASSLDRGTDTQYF; DNA: TGTGCCAGCAGCTTAGATCGAGGCACAGATACGCAGTATTTT
D: -; length: 15; size: -; V: TRBV4-3; J: TRBJ2-6; CDR3: CASSQDLGGANVLTF; DNA: TGCGCCAGCAGCCAAGACCTGGGTGGGGCCAACGTCCTGACTTTC
D: TRBD1; length: 16; size: -; V: TRBV28; J: TRBJ1-2; CDR3: CASQSFGTGGGGGYTF; DNA: TGTGCCAGCCAAAGTTTCGGGACAGGGGGCGGTGGTGGCTACACCTTC
D: TRBD2; length: 16; size: -; V: TRBV7-2; J: TRBJ2-1; CDR3: CASSLLGGTTYNEQFF; DNA: TGTGCCAGCAGCCTGCTCGGCGGGACTACCTACAATGAGCAGTTCTTC
D: TRBD2; length: 15; size: once; V: TRBV5-1; J: TRBJ2-7; CDR3: CASSLAGAPTYEQYF; DNA: TGCGCCAGCAGCTTAGCGGGAGCGCCAACCTACGAGCAGTACTTC
D: -; length: 15; size: -; V: TRBV28; J: TRBJ2-5; CDR3: CASSSPWNRQETQYF; DNA: TGTGCCAGCAGTTCCCCTTGGAACCGCCAAGAGACCCAGTACTTC
D: -; length: 13; size: -; V: TRBV7-2; J: TRBJ1-2; CDR3: CASSLPQARGYTF; DNA: TGTGCCAGCAGCTTACCCCAGGCCCGGGGCTACACCTTC